The 18 T cell receptor beta chains below all came from one sample that was sequenced in a study of T-cell memory formation after mild COVID-19. TCRdb recomputed calls from the 5' RACE reads with MiXCR, one row per CDR3 protein. The sample shows 70,000 to 95,000 distinct CDR3 sequences, over 10% of them seen only once. Sequencing was performed on PBMCs or a T cell subset sorted from them (not recorded which). The receptors were sampled from a man younger than 35 who had mild COVID-19 (a few samples of this study predate the infection). Cell type and time point are not known.

In nucleotides, the CDR3 is TGTGCCAGCAGCCCGAGAGGACAGGACGATTCTGGAAACACCATATATTTT. It encodes CASSPRGQDDSGNTIYF. This chain connects TRBV5-5 to TRBJ1-3; TRBD1 aligns across 7 bases. This CDR3 comprises 17 residues. CDR1 and CDR2 from the germline V gene are SGHKS and YYEKEE (reference sequence). The trim removed 4 bases at V and 1 base at J, leaving 11 bases unmatched. The complete variable domain, with remaining parts taken from reference TRBV5-5 and TRBJ1-3, reads DAGVTQSPTHLIKTRGQQVTLRCSPISGHKSVSWYQQVLGQGPQFIFQYYEKEERGRGNFPDRFSARQFPNYSSELNVNALLLGDSALYLCASSPRGQDDSGNTIYFGEGSWLTVV.

This clonotype was recorded at least ten times. This rearrangement joins TRBV12-3 or TRBV12-4 to TRBJ1-1; no clear D. Trimming took off 4 bases at V and 4 bases at J, with 13 bases between the two ends. The CDR3 runs 14 residues. The CDR3 DNA reads as TGTGCCAGCAGTTCGGGCCTCCCCTCCACTGAAGCTTTCTTT. Its translation: CASSSGLPSTEAFF.

The chain has TRBV7-9 and TRBJ2-3; D could derive from TRBD1 or TRBD2 (6 bases each). CDR3 length: 16 amino acids. Germline V gene data show CDR1 as SEHNR and CDR2 as FQNEAQ (reference sequence). The V gene lost 5 bases and the J gene lost 2 bases, with 17 bases spanning the gap. The chain's CDR3 is CASSPPWGAHTDTQYF. DNA of the CDR3: TGTGCCAGCAGCCCCCCGTGGGGGGCACACACAGATACGCAGTATTTT.

This clonotype was picked up many times. The V gene is TRBV4-1, the J gene TRBJ2-5, with D uncertain. The CDR3 totals 14 residues. Trimming took off 2 bases at V and 3 bases at J, with 10 bases between the two ends. CDR1 and CDR2 (germline): MGHRA, YSYEKL. CDR3 nucleotide sequence: TGCGCCAGCAGCCAATTTCCAGCTAAAGAGACCCAGTACTTC. Amino acids: CASSQFPAKETQYF.

This clonotype has more than one count but fewer than ten. The rearrangement uses TRBV6-5 and TRBJ1-1, with D maybe TRBD1 (5 bases). V was cut by 2 bases and J by 8 bases, with 12 bases left in between. The length of the CDR3 is 13 residues. Germline CDR1 is MNHEY and CDR2 is SVGAGI. CDR3 amino acids: CASSYGVGAEAFF. The CDR3 DNA follows: TGTGCCAGCAGTTACGGGGTTGGGGCAGAAGCTTTCTTT.

The V and J genes are TRBV7-9 and TRBJ2-5, with TRBD2 matching over 8 bases. Germline CDR1 reads SEHNR; CDR2 reads FQNEAQ (reference sequence). The CDR3 spans 14 residues. The V gene end was trimmed by 4 bases and the J gene end by 4 bases; junction bases not matched to a gene: 5. The DNA of the CDR3 is TGTGCCAGCAGCTCGCGGGGGGCCGGAGAGACCCAGTACTTC. Translation gives CASSSRGAGETQYF.

The sample holds a few counts of this clonotype. The chain combines TRBV5-6 with TRBJ2-7; 8 bases are shared with TRBD1. V was pared by 0 bases and J by 6 bases, with 2 bases of the junction left unmatched. CDR1 is SGHDT and CDR2 is YYEEEE in the germline V gene. The CDR3 is 13 residues long. The CDR3 coding sequence is TGTGCCAGCAGCTTGGTTACAGGGGGCGAGCAGTACTTC. This codes for CASSLVTGGEQYF.

This clonotype came up many times. This sequence joins TRBV7-2 and TRBJ1-4; 8 nucleotides line up with TRBD1. The trim removed 1 base at V and 6 bases at J, leaving 7 bases unmatched. Germline V CDR1 and CDR2: SGHTA, FQGNSA. This CDR3 region has 16 residues. The CDR3 loop is CASSLEPRGLDEKLFF. The CDR3 bases are TGTGCCAGCAGCTTAGAGCCCAGGGGGCTGGATGAAAAACTGTTTTTT.

The chain employs TRBV7-6 and TRBJ1-6; possible D gene TRBD1, 6 bases. V was pared by 3 bases and J by 14 bases, with 14 bases between. The CDR3 extends over 13 amino acids. Germline CDR1 is SGHVS and CDR2 is FNYEAQ. CDR3 sequence reads: CASSFGGEGALHF. The DNA for the CDR3 is TGTGCCAGCAGCTTCGGCGGCGAGGGGGCCCTCCACTTT.

This clonotype has a handful of counts. The J gene is TRBJ2-7, the V gene TRBV6-2 or TRBV6-3; D gene ambiguous. The CDR3 has 14 residues. V dropped 2 bases and J dropped 2 bases, with 10 bases sitting between them. Germline V gives CDR1 MNHEY, CDR2 SVGEGT. In DNA form, the CDR3 reads TGTGCCAGCAGTTACGATCAGCCCGCCTACGAGCAGTACGTC. This translates into CASSYDQPAYEQYV.

This clonotype was detected a few times. This chain joins TRBV25-1 and TRBJ1-1, with 10 nucleotides matching TRBD1. In germline, CDR1 is MGHDK, CDR2 SYGVNS. This CDR3 has 16 residues. With 2 bases clipped from V and 3 bases from J, the junction kept 6 bases outside the gene matches. CDR3 protein: CASSEPGQGRDTEAFF. For the CDR3, the DNA is TGTGCCAGCAGTGAACCGGGACAGGGGCGGGACACTGAAGCTTTCTTT.

This chain links TRBV7-3 with TRBJ2-3, with TRBD1 as a possible D gene (6 bases). V lost 5 bases to trimming and J lost 1 base, with 13 bases between them. This CDR3 is built from 15 residues. Per the germline V gene, CDR1 is SGHTA and CDR2 is FQGTGA. The CDR3 spells CASSPLPGGTDTQYF. As DNA, the CDR3 is TGTGCCAGCAGCCCCTTGCCAGGGGGCACAGATACGCAGTATTTT. Together with reference TRBV7-3 and TRBJ2-3, the CDR3 gives the full variable domain: GAGVSQTPSNKVTEKGKYVELRCDPISGHTALYWYRQSLGQGPEFLIYFQGTGAADDSGLPNDRFFAVRPEGSVSTLKIQRTERGDSAVYLCASSPLPGGTDTQYFGPGTRLTVL.

This clonotype turned up a few times. The chain recombines TRBV12-3 or TRBV12-4 with TRBJ2-3; 8 bases align to TRBD2. The CDR3 spans 14 residues. The junction had 2 bases not matched to a gene; V was cut back by 3 bases and J by 3 bases. The CDR3 bases are TGTGCCAGCAGTTTCAGCGGGGGAACAGATACGCAGTATTTT. It codes for CASSFSGGTDTQYF.

A few counts support this clonotype. The chain links TRBV30 to TRBJ2-7, with a tentative D call TRBD2 (5 bases). V lost 2 bases, J lost 2 bases, and 10 bases lay in between. CDR3 size: 13 residues. Germline assignment: CDR1 GTSNPN and CDR2 SVGIG (reference sequence). DNA for the CDR3: TGTGCCTGGAGTCCTTGGGAGACCTACGAGCAGTACTTC. This gives the protein CAWSPWETYEQYF.

This clonotype was counted between two and nine times. This chain connects TRBV7-9 to TRBJ2-2; D not certain. The V gene's germline CDR1 is SEHNR and CDR2 FQNEAQ (reference sequence). The CDR3 is made up of 14 amino acids. V was pared by 5 bases and J by 8 bases, with 15 bases between. Written as DNA, the CDR3 is TGTGCCAGCAGCCACATGTTAGGCGGAGGGGAGCTGTTTTTT. Amino acids: CASSHMLGGGELFF.

The rearrangement joins TRBV25-1 to TRBJ1-4; 10 bases are shared with TRBD1. The germline V gene has CDR1 MGHDK and CDR2 SYGVNS. The CDR3 extends over 12 amino acids. V was pared by 11 bases and J by 6 bases, with 3 bases of the junction left unmatched. The CDR3 DNA is TGTGCCGAGGGGACAGGGGATGAAAAACTGTTTTTT. Its protein product is CAEGTGDEKLFF.

V and J are TRBV7-9 and TRBJ1-1; the D is unclear. Germline CDR1 is SEHNR and CDR2 is FQNEAQ (reference sequence). The CDR3 contains 13 residues. Deletions cut 1 base from V and 0 bases from J, with 3 bases between. The DNA for the CDR3 is TGTGCCAGCAGCTTAGTGATGAACACTGAAGCTTTCTTT. Encoded protein: CASSLVMNTEAFF.

The chain joins TRBV7-9 to TRBJ1-5, with 8 nucleotides matching TRBD1. V dropped 6 bases and J dropped 1; count of bases not matched to a gene: 8. The germline CDR1 and CDR2 sequences are SEHNR and FQNEAQ (reference sequence). The CDR3 totals 16 residues. CDR3 DNA sequence: TGTGCCAGCAGTTTGACAGGGGCCGGGAGCAATCAGCCCCAGCATTTT. This codes for CASSLTGAGSNQPQHF.